Listed here are 15 T cell receptor beta chains from one sample, sequenced in a study of T-cell memory formation after mild COVID-19. MiXCR, run by TCRdb on the 5' RACE reads, gives a single entry per CDR3 protein. The sample holds about 610,000 distinct CDR3 sequences, around 16% seen once. The material sequenced was PBMCs or a T cell subset sorted from them (not recorded which). The receptors derive from an adult woman who had mild COVID-19 (a few samples of this study predate the infection). Cell type and time point are not known.

This clonotype has only a few counts. The chain carries TRBV5-1 and TRBJ2-3; 8 bases line up with TRBD2. J lost 4 bases, V lost 0 bases, and 7 bases had no gene match. The CDR3 is made up of 16 amino acids. From germline, CDR1 is SGHRS and CDR2 YFSETQ. This CDR3 reads CASSLDGLAVADTQYF. In nucleotides, the CDR3 is TGCGCCAGCAGCTTGGATGGACTAGCTGTCGCAGATACGCAGTATTTT.

This clonotype was detected a few times. The rearrangement uses TRBV20-1 and TRBJ1-1, with D tentatively TRBD1 (6 bases). Germline V gene sequence: CDR1 DFQATT, CDR2 SNEGSKA (reference sequence). CDR3 length: 13 residues. With 5 bases removed from V and 1 base from J, the gap between germline ends came to 11 bases. CDR3 DNA: TGCAGTGCTCGGGACACACAGAACACTGAAGCTTTCTTT. As protein: CSARDTQNTEAFF.

This clonotype was picked up a small number of times. The chain joins TRBV12-3 or TRBV12-4 to TRBJ2-3; D is undetermined. The CDR3 runs to 15 residues. Trimming stripped 2 bases from V and 2 bases from J, with 11 bases between. The CDR3 protein is CASSLSAAHTDTQYF. CDR3 nucleotides: TGTGCCAGCAGTTTATCAGCAGCTCACACAGATACGCAGTATTTT.

This clonotype was detected only a few times. The rearrangement joins TRBV3-1 to TRBJ1-4, with D maybe TRBD1 (5 bases). This CDR3 has 16 amino acids. CDR1 LGHDT and CDR2 YNNKEL come from the germline V gene (reference sequence). Trimming stripped 0 bases from V and 4 bases from J, with 12 bases between. CDR3 region: CASSQDSGAYNEKLFF. CDR3 nucleotide sequence: TGTGCCAGCAGCCAAGATTCCGGGGCCTATAATGAAAAACTGTTTTTT.

This chain joins TRBV19 and TRBJ2-1, with 8 bases aligning to TRBD2. The junction had 9 bases not matched to a gene; V was cut back by 3 bases and J by 8 bases. The V gene's germline CDR1 is LNHDA and CDR2 SQIVND (reference sequence). The CDR3 covers 15 residues. CDR3 bases: TGTGCCAGTAGTATGTCGCAGGCGGGGGGCCATGAGCAGTTCTTC. Translating it yields CASSMSQAGGHEQFF.

The rearrangement uses TRBV6-5 and TRBJ1-1; TRBD1 aligns across 7 bases. J lost 5 bases, V lost 6 bases, and 9 bases had no gene match. The CDR3 runs 14 residues. The germline gives CDR1 MNHEY, CDR2 SVGAGI. This CDR3 is CASRRPQGKTEAFF. The CDR3 nucleotides are TGTGCCAGCAGGCGTCCACAGGGGAAGACTGAAGCTTTCTTT.

The chain links TRBV20-1 to TRBJ2-1, with 9 bases lining up with TRBD2. After removal of 1 base from V and 15 bases from J, the junction contained 13 bases not matched to a gene. The CDR3 extends over 14 amino acids. The germline V gene has CDR1 DFQATT and CDR2 SNEGSKA (reference sequence). The CDR3 here is CSARGYSGRDQAFF. The CDR3 DNA reads TGCAGTGCTAGAGGATATAGCGGGAGAGATCAAGCGTTCTTC.

The chain is built from TRBV6-1 and TRBJ1-1; TRBD1 agrees at 12 bases. V was clipped by 8 bases and J by 7 bases; unmatched bases: 5. From germline, CDR1 is MNHNS and CDR2 SASEGT. This CDR3 region has 13 residues. The DNA for the CDR3 is TGTGCCAGCGGGGGACAGGGGGCGAGTGAAGCTTTCTTT. Protein: CASGGQGASEAFF.

The chain links TRBV19 to TRBJ2-1; 12 nucleotides align to TRBD2. Germline CDR1 reads LNHDA; CDR2 reads SQIVND (reference sequence). V dropped 4 bases and J dropped 9; count of bases not matched to a gene: 10. The CDR3 sequence is 16 residues long. The CDR3 DNA reads as TGTGCCAGTAGTACGTGGACTAGCGGGAAGTTAGGTGAGCAGTTCTTC. As protein: CASSTWTSGKLGEQFF.

This clonotype was seen a few times. The chain links TRBV24-1 to TRBJ2-7; weak D call: TRBD1 (6 bases). The CDR3 runs 16 residues. The ends were cut back, 4 bases at V and 1 base at J, with 16 bases in the middle. Germline CDR1 reads KGHDR; CDR2 reads SFDVKD. The CDR3 region has the DNA TGTGCCACCAGTGACGCCCCCCGAACAGGGTCCTACGAGCAGTACTTC. Its translation is CATSDAPRTGSYEQYF.

This clonotype was picked up a small number of times. V and J are TRBV7-9 and TRBJ1-2; 8 bases are shared with TRBD1. With 5 bases clipped from V and 8 bases from J, the junction kept 7 bases outside the gene matches. The germline V gene encodes CDR1 SEHNR and CDR2 FQNEAQ (reference sequence). This CDR3 has 13 residues. The CDR3 DNA reads as TGTGCCAGCAGCGCAGACAGGGGAGGCGGCTACACCTTC. Amino acids: CASSADRGGGYTF.

This chain links TRBV12-3 or TRBV12-4 with TRBJ2-7, with D possibly matching TRBD1 (6 bases). Trimming removed 6 bases at V and 3 bases at J, with 27 bases between. The CDR3 consists of 18 residues. The CDR3 DNA follows: TGTGCCAGCAGCCGAACCCCCCGCACAGGGAACTATTTCTACGAGCAGTACTTC. Residues: CASSRTPRTGNYFYEQYF.

CDR3: CASSLVGGGASETQYF. CDR3 DNA: TGTGCCAGCAGCTTGGTAGGCGGGGGGGCCTCGGAGACCCAGTACTTC. The chain carries TRBV5-4 and TRBJ2-5, with TRBD2 matching 9 bases. The trim removed 0 bases at V and 5 bases at J, leaving 8 bases unmatched. Germline CDR1 is SGHNT and CDR2 is YYREEE (reference sequence). This CDR3 is built from 16 residues.

This clonotype showed up just a few times. The chain uses TRBV25-1 and TRBJ2-7; D unclear. Trimming removed 3 bases from V and 12 bases from J, with 15 bases in between. The germline gives CDR1 MGHDK, CDR2 SYGVNS. The CDR3 spans 12 residues. The CDR3 sequence is CASSDPPGRRYF. CDR3 DNA: TGTGCCAGCAGTGATCCACCCGGAAGGCGGTACTTC.

This clonotype came up a few times. J is TRBJ2-5 and V is TRBV27; 12 bases align to TRBD2. Germline values: CDR1 MNHEY, CDR2 SMNVEV (reference sequence). This CDR3 has 17 residues. V shed 1 base and J 1 base; nucleotides not matched to a gene: 4. CDR3 sequence reads: CASSLYRTSGIQETQYF. Here the CDR3 DNA reads TGTGCCAGCAGTTTATATCGGACTAGCGGGATCCAAGAGACCCAGTACTTC.